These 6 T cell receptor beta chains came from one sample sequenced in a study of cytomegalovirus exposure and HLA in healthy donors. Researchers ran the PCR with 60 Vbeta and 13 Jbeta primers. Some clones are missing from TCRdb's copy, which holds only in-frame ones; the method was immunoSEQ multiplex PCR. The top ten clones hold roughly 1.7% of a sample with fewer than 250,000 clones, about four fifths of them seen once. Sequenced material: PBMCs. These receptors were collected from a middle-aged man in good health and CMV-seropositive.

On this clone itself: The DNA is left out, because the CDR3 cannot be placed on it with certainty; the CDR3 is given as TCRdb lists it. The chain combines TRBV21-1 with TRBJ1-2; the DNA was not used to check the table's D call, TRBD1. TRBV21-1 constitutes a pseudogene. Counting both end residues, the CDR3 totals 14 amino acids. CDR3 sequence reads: CASSKRTGNYGCTF.

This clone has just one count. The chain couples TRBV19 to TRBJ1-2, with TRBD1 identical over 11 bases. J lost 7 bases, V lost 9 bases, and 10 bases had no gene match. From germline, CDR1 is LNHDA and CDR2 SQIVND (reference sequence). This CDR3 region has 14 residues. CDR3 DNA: TGTGCCAGCAATACTGGACAGGGGGCGTTTGGCTACACCTTC. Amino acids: CASNTGQGAFGYTF.

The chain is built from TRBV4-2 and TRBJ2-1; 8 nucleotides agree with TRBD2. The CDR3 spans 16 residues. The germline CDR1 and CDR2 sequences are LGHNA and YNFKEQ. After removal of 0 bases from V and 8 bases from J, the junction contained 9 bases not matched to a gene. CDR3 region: CASSQDKAGESDEQFF. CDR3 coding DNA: TGTGCCAGCAGCCAAGATAAAGCGGGAGAGTCGGATGAGCAGTTCTTC.

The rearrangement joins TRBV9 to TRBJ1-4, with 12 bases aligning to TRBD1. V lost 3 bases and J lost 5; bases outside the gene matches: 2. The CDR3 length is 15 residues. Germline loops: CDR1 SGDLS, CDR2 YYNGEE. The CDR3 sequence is CASSEGQGANEKLFF. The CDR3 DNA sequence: TGTGCCAGCAGCGAGGGACAGGGGGCGAATGAAAAACTGTTTTTT.

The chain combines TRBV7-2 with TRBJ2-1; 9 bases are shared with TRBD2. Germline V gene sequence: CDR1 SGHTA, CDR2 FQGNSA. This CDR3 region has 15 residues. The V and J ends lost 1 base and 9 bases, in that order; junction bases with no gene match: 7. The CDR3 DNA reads TGTGCCAGCAGCTTAGAGGGCGGGAGGGCCCGTGAGCAGTTCTTC. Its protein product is CASSLEGGRAREQFF.

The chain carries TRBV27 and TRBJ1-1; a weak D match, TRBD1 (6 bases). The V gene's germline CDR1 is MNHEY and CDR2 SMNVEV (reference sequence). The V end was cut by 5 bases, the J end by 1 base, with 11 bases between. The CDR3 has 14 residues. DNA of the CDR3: TGTGCCAGCAGTCTGACAGGATGGAACACTGAAGCTTTCTTT. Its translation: CASSLTGWNTEAFF.